This T cell receptor (beta chain) was sequenced during a study of T cells after yellow fever vaccination. Turning to the study itself: Researchers used SMART-Seq v4 Ultra Low Input to prepare fractions that had low cell numbers.

TCRdb analysed the 5' RACE reads with MiXCR anew, one entry per CDR3 protein. The sample records about 300,000 distinct CDR3 sequences, about 4% being singletons. This clonotype was seen a few times. Its antigen remains unidentified. Whole-study findings and limits: Most primary-vaccination clones recurred post-booster (just under 98% CD4, around 86% CD8).

The germline CDR1 and CDR2 sequences are SGHNT and YENEEA. Between the trimmed V and J ends, which lost 4 bases and 6 bases, there was a span of 12 bases. The CDR3 is 13 residues long. The input for sequencing was PBMCs, taken 5 days after the yellow fever booster vaccination. The chain carries TRBV11-3 and TRBJ1-1, with D hard to call. The clonotype comes from a man aged 18 to 35 who received the YFV17D yellow fever vaccine. The CDR3 is CASSSYRGSEAFF. CDR3 sequence (DNA): TGTGCCAGCAGCTCCTATCGTGGCTCTGAAGCTTTCTTT.